The 25 T cell receptor beta chains in this list originate from one sample, sequenced in a study of blood T cell repertoires in COVID-19. Only in-frame clones appear in the TCRdb table, and some are missing; sequencing was by immunoSEQ multiplex PCR. The table lists some 300,000 clones, 70% to 90% of them singletons. Input material: peripheral blood. Source of these receptors: a man aged 65 to 85 with acute or convalescent COVID-19.

The chain recombines TRBV4-2 with TRBJ1-2; D call uncertain. Germline assignment: CDR1 LGHNA and CDR2 YNFKEQ. Trimming removed 0 bases from V and 1 base from J, with 9 bases in between. This CDR3 has 15 amino acids. The CDR3 is CASSQDIGDNYGYTF. CDR3 DNA: TGTGCCAGCAGCCAAGATATAGGAGATAACTATGGCTACACCTTC.

The sample holds one count of this clone. V and J are TRBV5-1 and TRBJ2-7; 9 bases line up with TRBD1. Germline CDR1 SGHRS, CDR2 YFSETQ. The CDR3 has 15 amino acids. The J segment lost 4 bases and the V segment lost 5 bases, leaving 10 bases of the junction unmatched. The CDR3 sequence: CASRPPGTGPYEQYF. The CDR3 bases are TGCGCCAGCAGGCCGCCCGGGACAGGGCCTTACGAGCAGTACTTC.

This clone appeared once. The rearrangement links TRBV20-1 to TRBJ2-1; 9 bases align to TRBD2. J was trimmed by 5 bases and V by 3 bases; bases with no gene match: 5. The length of the CDR3 is 14 residues. Germline V lookup: CDR1 DFQATT, CDR2 SNEGSKA (reference sequence). The chain's CDR3 is CSASSGGPNNEQFF. The CDR3 DNA is TGCAGTGCTAGTAGCGGGGGCCCTAACAATGAGCAGTTCTTC.

This chain links TRBV4-2 with TRBJ2-2; D not resolved. CDR1 and CDR2 (germline): LGHNA, YNFKEQ. The CDR3 is 15 residues long. Trimming took off 0 bases at V and 0 bases at J, with 5 bases between the two ends. This chain's CDR3 is CASSQEQTNTGELFF. CDR3 DNA sequence: TGTGCCAGCAGCCAAGAACAGACGAACACCGGGGAGCTGTTTTTT.

The chain combines TRBV5-6 with TRBJ2-7; possibly TRBD1 for D (6 bases). Looked up from germline, CDR1 is SGHDT and CDR2 is YYEEEE. Trimming took off 4 bases at V and 3 bases at J, with 14 bases between the two ends. This CDR3 is built from 14 residues. CDR3 region: CASSTGQRHYEQYF. As DNA, the CDR3 is TGTGCCAGCAGCACCGGACAGAGACACTACGAGCAGTACTTC. Filled out from reference TRBV5-6 and TRBJ2-7, the complete variable domain reads DAGVTQSPTHLIKTRGQQVTLRCSPKSGHDTVSWYQQALGQGPQFIFQYYEEEERQRGNFPDRFSGHQFPNYSSELNVNALLLGDSALYLCASSTGQRHYEQYFGPGTRLTVT.

This chain uses TRBV6-6 with TRBJ2-7; 8 bases map to TRBD1. Germline loops: CDR1 MNHNY, CDR2 SVGAGI (reference sequence). The J segment lost 2 bases and the V segment lost 5 bases, leaving 17 bases of the junction unmatched. The CDR3 totals 18 residues. This chain's CDR3 is CASSPHRIRTGYPYEQYF. DNA for the CDR3: TGTGCCAGCAGTCCCCACCGGATCAGGACAGGGTACCCCTACGAGCAGTACTTC.

This clone was recorded only once. The DNA of the CDR3 is TGTGCCAGCAGCTTTCGTGGCCTAGCCTCCTACGAGCAGTACTTC. This sequence encodes CASSFRGLASYEQYF. The rearrangement uses TRBV7-2 and TRBJ2-7; D may be TRBD2 (5 bases). Germline CDR1 and CDR2: SGHTA and FQGNSA. V dropped 3 bases and J dropped 0 bases, with 12 bases sitting between them. The CDR3 contains 15 residues.

J is TRBJ2-6 and V is TRBV28; no definite D call. The CDR3 spans 15 residues. Trimming shortened V by 8 bases and J by 0 bases, and 11 bases separated the two germline ends. Germline V CDR1 and CDR2: MDHEN, SYDVKM. The CDR3 is CASLALSSGANVLTF. Here the CDR3 DNA reads TGTGCCAGCTTAGCCTTGAGCTCTGGGGCCAACGTCCTGACTTTC.

This rearrangement joins TRBV28 to TRBJ2-7; 7 nucleotides line up with TRBD2. Germline V CDR1 and CDR2: MDHEN, SYDVKM. The CDR3 runs to 14 residues. J was trimmed by 3 bases and V by 3 bases; bases with no gene match: 5. CDR3 in amino acids: CASSLGGMSYEQYF. In nucleotides, the CDR3 is TGTGCCAGCAGTTTGGGAGGGATGAGCTACGAGCAGTACTTC.

This clone was detected a few times. The chain uses TRBV4-1 and TRBJ2-1; TRBD2 matches 9 bases. From germline, CDR1 is MGHRA and CDR2 YSYEKL. The CDR3 totals 18 residues. Trimming at V came to 0 bases and at J to 0 bases, leaving 6 bases not matched to a gene. The CDR3 region is CASSQEAGGINSYNEQFF. In DNA form, the CDR3 reads TGCGCCAGCAGCCAAGAAGCGGGAGGTATTAACTCCTACAATGAGCAGTTCTTC.

The gene calls are TRBV11-2 and TRBJ2-3; D perhaps matches TRBD2 (5 bases). This CDR3 contains 14 residues. V was trimmed by 6 bases and J by 4 bases, leaving 14 bases between them. The V gene's germline CDR1 is SGHAT and CDR2 FQNNGV. CDR3 region: CASSFYKGADTQYF. The CDR3, as DNA: TGTGCCAGCAGTTTTTACAAGGGAGCAGATACGCAGTATTTT.

The chain employs TRBV19 and TRBJ2-1; D uncertain. Deletions cut 2 bases from V and 11 bases from J, with 16 bases between. CDR3 length equals 14 residues. Germline-derived CDR1 and CDR2 are LNHDA and SQIVND (reference sequence). The CDR3 DNA reads as TGTGCCAGTAGTATATCTGGCTCCCGGGTTAAGCAGTTCTTC. This sequence encodes CASSISGSRVKQFF.

The rearrangement joins TRBV23-1 to TRBJ2-7; tentative D call: TRBD2 (6 bases). TRBV23-1 is noted as an ORF with a role that remains uncertain. Trimming cost V 6 bases and J 2 bases, with 23 bases left between them. The CDR3 spans 17 residues. The CDR3 spells CASRISRLAEIPYEQYF. The CDR3 bases are TGCGCCAGCAGAATCTCCCGGTTAGCGGAGATCCCCTACGAGCAGTACTTC.

The J gene is TRBJ2-1, the V gene TRBV28; D remains ambiguous. CDR1 and CDR2 (germline): MDHEN, SYDVKM. This CDR3 has 14 amino acids. V was cut by 6 bases and J by 7 bases, with 16 bases left in between. CDR3 loop: CASSQVSRPNEQFF. Here the CDR3 DNA reads TGTGCCAGCAGCCAAGTCTCGCGTCCGAATGAGCAGTTCTTC. The complete variable domain, with remaining parts taken from reference TRBV28 and TRBJ2-1, reads DVKVTQSSRYLVKRTGEKVFLECVQDMDHENMFWYRQDPGLGLRLIYFSYDVKMKEKGDIPEGYSVSREKKERFSLILESASTNQTSMYLCASSQVSRPNEQFFGPGTRLTVL.

The chain uses TRBV4-1 and TRBJ2-1; TRBD2 aligns across 8 bases. This CDR3 is 16 amino acids long. From germline, CDR1 is MGHRA and CDR2 YSYEKL. Trimming cost V 0 bases and J 7 bases; bases outside gene matches: 8. CDR3 sequence reads: CASSQDWGGGWNEQFF. The DNA for the CDR3 is TGCGCCAGCAGCCAAGATTGGGGCGGGGGGTGGAATGAGCAGTTCTTC.

This chain links TRBV4-1 with TRBJ1-6, with TRBD1 as a possible D gene (6 bases). Germline loops: CDR1 MGHRA, CDR2 YSYEKL. The CDR3 has 13 amino acids. V dropped 4 bases and J dropped 13 bases, with 14 bases sitting between them. The CDR3 loop is CASSREQGFPLHF. The CDR3, as DNA: TGCGCCAGCAGCCGGGAACAGGGATTCCCCCTCCACTTT.

The rearrangement joins TRBV28 to TRBJ2-1, with 9 bases matching TRBD2. V gave up 8 bases and J gave up 4 bases; unmatched junction bases: 9. The length of the CDR3 is 15 residues. The germline V gene encodes CDR1 MDHEN and CDR2 SYDVKM. In DNA, the CDR3 is TGTGCCAGCGGGTCAGCGGGAGGACATTACAATGAGCAGTTCTTC. Its translation is CASGSAGGHYNEQFF. The entire variable domain, with the rest obtained from reference TRBV28 and TRBJ2-1, is as follows: DVKVTQSSRYLVKRTGEKVFLECVQDMDHENMFWYRQDPGLGLRLIYFSYDVKMKEKGDIPEGYSVSREKKERFSLILESASTNQTSMYLCASGSAGGHYNEQFFGPGTRLTVL.

J is TRBJ2-3 and V is TRBV6-5; 9 bases line up with TRBD1. Germline V gives CDR1 MNHEY, CDR2 SVGAGI. The CDR3 covers 15 residues. Trimming cost V 5 bases and J 4 bases; bases outside gene matches: 7. CDR3 residues: CASSTYRGHSDTQYF. CDR3 nucleotides: TGTGCCAGCAGTACCTACAGGGGGCATTCAGATACGCAGTATTTT.

The rearrangement uses TRBV6-2 or TRBV6-3 and TRBJ2-1; D is ambiguous. Germline CDR1 MNHEY, CDR2 SVGEGT. CDR3 length: 12 residues. The V end lost 5 bases, the J end lost 9 bases, and 11 bases lay between the germline ends. The CDR3 DNA is TGTGCCAGCAGTCCCTTATCGTTTGAGCAGTTCTTC. It encodes CASSPLSFEQFF.

The rearrangement links TRBV28 to TRBJ1-1; 10 bases fit TRBD1. With V trimmed by 5 bases and J by 6 bases, 9 bases remained unmatched. The germline V gene encodes CDR1 MDHEN and CDR2 SYDVKM. CDR3 size: 15 residues. The DNA of the CDR3 is TGTGCCAGCAGTACTTTCGGGACAGGGGCGTCTGAAGCTTTCTTT. Encoded protein: CASSTFGTGASEAFF.

This clone has just one count. V is TRBV7-2 and J is TRBJ2-5; 10 bases line up with TRBD2. Per the germline V gene, CDR1 is SGHTA and CDR2 is FQGNSA. V was clipped by 5 bases and J by 1 base; unmatched bases: 7. This CDR3 is 16 amino acids long. DNA for the CDR3: TGTGCCAGCAGCCGGACTAGCGGACAGCCCCAAGAGACCCAGTACTTC. The encoded protein is CASSRTSGQPQETQYF.

Note on this clone: Other DNA sequences in the sample encode the same CDR3. V and J are TRBV5-1 and TRBJ2-1, with 8 bases lining up with TRBD1. The CDR3 runs to 15 residues. Germline values: CDR1 SGHRS, CDR2 YFSETQ. The V and J ends lost 0 bases and 2 bases, in that order; junction bases with no gene match: 1. The CDR3 bases are TGCGCCAGCAGCTTGGGACAGGGGCCCTACAATGAGCAGTTCTTC. It codes for CASSLGQGPYNEQFF.

The chain joins TRBV10-2 to TRBJ1-6; D gene uncertain. V was pared by 6 bases and J by 9 bases, with 12 bases between. This CDR3 has 13 amino acids. Germline CDR1 WSHSY, CDR2 SAAADI. The CDR3 nucleotides read TGCGCCAGCAGGACTGGACTGATTTCACCCCTCCACTTT. Protein product: CASRTGLISPLHF.

The chain carries TRBV2 and TRBJ1-2; D is ambiguous. From germline, CDR1 is SNHLY and CDR2 FYNNEI. The CDR3 runs to 11 residues. Trimming took 6 bases from V and 6 from J, leaving 8 bases between them. CDR3 DNA: TGTGCCAGCAGGATCTCGGATGGCTACACCTTC. Its protein is CASRISDGYTF.

The rearrangement uses TRBV20-1 and TRBJ2-5; TRBD1 agrees at 8 bases. V lost 3 bases and J lost 5; bases outside the gene matches: 11. The germline V gene encodes CDR1 DFQATT and CDR2 SNEGSKA (reference sequence). The CDR3 is 15 residues long. The DNA of the CDR3 is TGCAGTGCTAGTGGGGGCAGGGGGCGCCGCGAGACCCAGTACTTC. Translation: CSASGGRGRRETQYF.